Listed below are T cell receptor beta chains from one sample, sequenced in a study of T cell responses to AZD1222 COVID-19 vaccine. Method: immunoSEQ multiplex PCR; TCRdb's copy keeps in-frame clones and lacks some. The sample consists of about 120,000 clones, around 91% of them appearing once. This specimen was peripheral blood, taken 28 days after the second AZD1222 dose. All receptors derive from an adult who received the AZD1222 COVID-19 vaccine. Each CDR3 is given with its conserved first and last residue. The D gene is left open where the match is weak. Clone size is given for some rows only: seen once, a few or many times, or a class if the clone is expanded.

TRBD1	15	TRBV19	TRBJ1-5	.	TGTGCCAGTAGTATAGAAGACAGGGTCGGGCAGCCCCAGCATTTT	CASSIEDRVGQPQHF
.	14	TRBV10-1	TRBJ2-1	.	TGCGCCAGCAGTGAGTCGGCACAGGGTTTGAGGCAGTTCTTC	CASSESAQGLRQFF
TRBD1	12	TRBV28	TRBJ2-7	.	TGTGCCAGCGGGGACAGGCCCTACGAGCAGTACTTC	CASGDRPYEQYF
.	17	TRBV6-4	TRBJ2-7	.	TGTGCCAGCAGTGACAAGAGTAGGGCTCCGACGCCCTACGAGCAGTACTTC	CASSDKSRAPTPYEQYF
.	12	TRBV7-2	TRBJ1-1	once	TGTGCCAGCAGGGGAAGTACCACTGAAGCTTTCTTT	CASRGSTTEAFF
TRBD1	17	TRBV4-1	TRBJ1-2	.	TGCGCCAGCAGCCCTCTCAGCCTGAGACAGGGTGACTATGGCTACACCTTC	CASSPLSLRQGDYGYTF
.	17	TRBV27	TRBJ1-6	.	TGTGCCAGCAGTCGGTCCCCCCCCGGAAAGGCAAGTTCACCCCTCCACTTT	CASSRSPPGKASSPLHF
.	15	TRBV2	TRBJ2-7	.	TGTGCCAGCAAAAGCTACAGGGTGAACTCCTACGAGCAGTACTTC	CASKSYRVNSYEQYF
.	15	TRBV3-1/TRBV3-2	TRBJ1-4	.	TGTGCCAGCAGCCAAGTTTCAGTAGGGACTGAAAAACTGTTTTTT	CASSQVSVGTEKLFF
.	16	TRBV4-1	TRBJ1-3	few	TGCGCCAGCAGCCTCGACCCGGTGGCAACTGGAAACACCATATATTTT	CASSLDPVATGNTIYF
.	15	TRBV5-1	TRBJ1-5	.	TGCGCCAGCAGTCCCGACGGGGGGGCAAGTCAGCCCCAGCATTTT	CASSPDGGASQPQHF
TRBD1	14	TRBV9	TRBJ1-1	.	TGTGCCAGCAGCGTAGGCGGGACAGGGGTGAAAGCTTTCTTT	CASSVGGTGVKAFF
TRBD1	16	TRBV27	TRBJ1-6	few	TGTGCCAGCAGTGGGGGACAGGGTTTGAATAATTCACCCCTCCACTTT	CASSGGQGLNNSPLHF
.	12	TRBV2	TRBJ1-3	.	TGTGCCAGCAACAGGGCTGGAAACACCATATATTTT	CASNRAGNTIYF
.	16	TRBV18	TRBJ2-2	.	TGTGCCAGCTCACCCGCCCAGACAGTCCTCACCGGGGAGCTGTTTTTT	CASSPAQTVLTGELFF
.	13	TRBV6-2/TRBV6-3	TRBJ1-5	.	TGTGCCAGCAGTTGGGCGGACAATCAGCCCCAGCATTTT	CASSWADNQPQHF
.	15	TRBV4-1	TRBJ1-2	.	TGCGCCAGCAGCCAAGACGAGGGTTTCGACTATGGCTACACCTTC	CASSQDEGFDYGYTF
.	10	TRBV12-3/TRBV12-4	TRBJ1-2	.	TGTGCCACCGGGGGGGGAAGCTACACCTTC	CATGGGSYTF
.	12	TRBV28	TRBJ2-2	.	TGTGCCAGCAGTGTCAAGAGAGGGGAGCTGTTTTTT	CASSVKRGELFF
.	14	TRBV3-1/TRBV3-2	TRBJ1-1	.	TGTGCCAGCAGGAAAGGATCTCAACGGTCTGAAGCTTTCTTT	CASRKGSQRSEAFF
.	11	TRBV20-1	TRBJ2-1	.	TGCAGTGCAACAAGGGGTGGTGAGCAGTTCTTC	CSATRGGEQFF
.	15	TRBV5-1	TRBJ1-2	once	TGCGCCAGCAGCTCATCCTCCGACGGGGGCTATGGCTACACCTTC	CASSSSSDGGYGYTF
.	13	TRBV5-4	TRBJ2-7	.	TGTGCCAGCAGCTTGGGGGCCTCCTACGAGCAGTACTTC	CASSLGASYEQYF
TRBD1	13	TRBV28	TRBJ1-2	.	TGTGCCAGCATTACAGGGGGGGGCTATGGCTACACCTTC	CASITGGGYGYTF
TRBD2	17	TRBV5-6	TRBJ2-2	.	TGTGCCAGCAGCGCCCTCGTAGCGGGGGGCAACACCGGGGAGCTGTTTTTT	CASSALVAGGNTGELFF
.	15	TRBV5-1	TRBJ2-1	.	TGCGCCAGCAGCAGACAGACAGGCGTCTACAATGAGCAGTTCTTC	CASSRQTGVYNEQFF
.	15	TRBV28	TRBJ1-2	.	TGTGCCAGCAGTTTCCCGCGGGGGGCGAGTTATGGCTACACCTTC	CASSFPRGASYGYTF
TRBD2	16	TRBV11-1	TRBJ2-5	.	TGTGCCAGCAGCTTAGGGCTAGCGGGAGGTCAAGAGACCCAGTACTTC	CASSLGLAGGQETQYF
TRBD1	16	TRBV14	TRBJ1-6	.	TGTGCCAGCAGCGAACAAACGACAGGGAATAACTCACCCCTCCACTTT	CASSEQTTGNNSPLHF